A single sample is the source of the 5 T cell receptor beta chains below, sequenced in a study of blood T cell repertoires in COVID-19. Produced via immunoSEQ multiplex PCR; TCRdb's table is partial and in-frame only. In the table there are around 120,000 clones, roughly 85% of which are singletons. Sequenced sample: peripheral blood. These receptors originate from a man aged 30-40 years with acute or convalescent COVID-19.

The J gene is TRBJ1-1, the V gene TRBV29-1; TRBD1 aligns across 8 bases. This CDR3 is built from 16 residues. Germline assignment: CDR1 SQVTM and CDR2 ANQGSEA. Trimming at V came to 3 bases and at J to 10 bases, leaving 19 bases not matched to a gene. CDR3 bases: TGCAGCGTTGATGGCAAGCAGGGGGCTTACTTTGGGACAGCTTTCTTT. Translation: CSVDGKQGAYFGTAFF.

The rearrangement joins TRBV7-6 to TRBJ1-4; D is possibly TRBD1 (6 bases). Germline lookup yields CDR1 SGHVS and CDR2 FNYEAQ. Trimming removed 5 bases from V and 8 bases from J, with 21 bases in between. The CDR3 extends over 16 amino acids. The CDR3 sequence is CASSLQSGGHKEKLFF. CDR3 DNA sequence: TGTGCCAGCAGCCTGCAGTCCGGGGGGCATAAGGAAAAACTGTTTTTT.

This clone was seen a single time. The rearrangement uses TRBV12-3 or TRBV12-4 and TRBJ2-7, with D unclear. V lost 6 bases to trimming and J lost 1 base, with 4 bases between them. This CDR3 is built from 11 residues. CDR3 amino acids: CASSPSYEQYF. The CDR3 nucleotides are TGTGCCAGCAGCCCGTCCTACGAGCAGTACTTC.

The V gene is TRBV30, the J gene TRBJ1-2; 9 nucleotides agree with TRBD1. Trimming at V came to 2 bases and at J to 2 bases, leaving 6 bases not matched to a gene. CDR1 GTSNPN and CDR2 SVGIG come from the germline V gene (reference sequence). The CDR3 totals 15 residues. The CDR3 DNA is TGTGCCTGGAGTAGGGACAGGGTCGGGAACTATGGCTACACCTTC. Amino acid sequence: CAWSRDRVGNYGYTF.

Only a few counts were recorded for this clone. The chain links TRBV4-3 to TRBJ2-3; TRBD2 is a possible D gene (7 bases). The CDR3 spans 18 residues. Trimming took 0 bases from V and 6 from J, leaving 22 bases between them. CDR1 and CDR2 from the germline V gene are LGHNA and YSLEER. The CDR3 nucleotides read TGCGCCAGCAGCCAAGATAATCTTTCCGGGGGGCAAGCCGATACGCAGTATTTT. Its protein product is CASSQDNLSGGQADTQYF.